These 21 T cell receptor beta chains share one sample of origin, sequenced in a study of blood T cell repertoires in COVID-19. Only in-frame clones appear in the TCRdb table, and some are missing; sequencing was by immunoSEQ multiplex PCR. The sample includes some 260,000 clones, about 93% of them seen just once. What was sequenced was PBMCs or T cells enriched from blood (not recorded which). Source of these receptors: a woman aged 18 to 35 who had recovered from COVID-19.

V is TRBV10-2 and J is TRBJ1-1; TRBD1 matches 7 bases. Germline values: CDR1 WSHSY, CDR2 SAAADI. V lost 9 bases, J lost 6 bases, and 7 bases stayed unmatched. The CDR3 covers 12 residues. The CDR3 nucleotides read TGCGCCAGTAAAACAGGGGACCCTGAAGCTTTCTTT. This codes for CASKTGDPEAFF.

The V gene is TRBV24-1, the J gene TRBJ2-3; D possibly corresponds to TRBD1 (5 bases). CDR3 length: 15 residues. The ends were cut back, 1 base at V and 4 bases at J, with 11 bases in the middle. Germline values: CDR1 KGHDR, CDR2 SFDVKD. The CDR3 DNA sequence: TGTGCCACCAGTGATTTTCTCGCAGGGTCAGATACGCAGTATTTT. Encoded protein: CATSDFLAGSDTQYF.

V usage is TRBV4-1 and J usage is TRBJ2-2; TRBD2 matches at 14 bases. The germline CDR1 and CDR2 sequences are MGHRA and YSYEKL. The CDR3 sequence is 18 residues long. J gave up 1 base and V 3 bases, and 4 bases lay outside the gene matches. CDR3 sequence: CASSQRLAGGLNTGELFF. CDR3 nucleotides: TGCGCCAGCAGCCAGAGACTAGCGGGAGGGTTGAACACCGGGGAGCTGTTTTTT.

The V gene is TRBV3-1 (or the pseudogene TRBV3-2), the J gene TRBJ2-2; 8 bases map to TRBD2. In germline, CDR1 is LGHDT, CDR2 YNNKEL (reference sequence). The CDR3 is made up of 17 amino acids. Trimming removed 4 bases from V and 3 bases from J; junction bases left unmatched: 10. The CDR3 region has the DNA TGTGCCAGCAGCCTGGGAAGGGCTAGCGGGTACACCGGGGAGCTGTTTTTT. It yields the protein CASSLGRASGYTGELFF.

This chain connects TRBV5-4 to TRBJ1-5, with a possible D match to TRBD1 (6 bases). V dropped 5 bases and J dropped 7 bases, with 13 bases sitting between them. The germline V gene has CDR1 SGHNT and CDR2 YYREEE (reference sequence). The CDR3 covers 13 residues. This chain's CDR3 is CASSIGGVQPQHF. The CDR3 region has the DNA TGTGCCAGCAGTATAGGGGGGGTGCAGCCCCAGCATTTT.

This chain connects TRBV10-3 to TRBJ1-2; D not resolved. Trimming removed 3 bases from V and 7 bases from J, with 12 bases in between. This CDR3 contains 13 residues. Germline CDR1 and CDR2: ENHRY and SYGVKD. The CDR3 loop is CAISEGSTGGYTF. The DNA of the CDR3 is TGTGCCATCAGTGAAGGCAGTACGGGTGGCTACACCTTC.

The chain recombines TRBV6-5 with TRBJ1-3, with D maybe TRBD1 (6 bases). Per germline, CDR1 MNHEY and CDR2 SVGAGI. This CDR3 contains 15 residues. Trimming removed 6 bases from V and 0 bases from J, with 12 bases in between. The CDR3 nucleotides read TGTGCCAGCAGGAACAGGGCCGACTCTGGAAACACCATATATTTT. It codes for CASRNRADSGNTIYF.

The chain combines TRBV7-2 with TRBJ2-3; 8 bases match TRBD2. The CDR3 runs to 15 residues. The V gene's germline CDR1 is SGHTA and CDR2 FQGNSA. V lost 5 bases, J lost 1 base, and 5 bases stayed unmatched. The CDR3 is CASSPPAGGTDTQYF. CDR3 nucleotide sequence: TGTGCCAGCAGCCCCCCAGCGGGGGGCACAGATACGCAGTATTTT.

The chain links TRBV19 to TRBJ1-1; 8 bases align to TRBD1. Germline V gene sequence: CDR1 LNHDA, CDR2 SQIVND (reference sequence). The J segment lost 11 bases and the V segment lost 7 bases, leaving 21 bases of the junction unmatched. This CDR3 spans 16 amino acids. CDR3 bases: TGTGCCAGTAACCCCCTAACGGGACAGGAAGTTTTTCGGGCTTTCTTT. Translated, it gives CASNPLTGQEVFRAFF.

This CDR3 is CASSWGLAGRTGEQYF. CDR3 in DNA: TGCGCCAGCAGCTGGGGACTAGCGGGACGGACGGGGGAGCAGTACTTC. This rearrangement joins TRBV5-1 to TRBJ2-7; 13 bases are a match to TRBD2. Germline V gene lookup returns CDR1 SGHRS and CDR2 YFSETQ. CDR3 size: 16 residues. With 3 bases clipped from V and 7 bases from J, the junction kept 10 bases outside the gene matches.

The V call is TRBV7-6, the J call TRBJ2-2; D may be TRBD2 (6 bases). V was trimmed by 4 bases and J by 0 bases, leaving 12 bases between them. This CDR3 contains 16 residues. The germline gives CDR1 SGHVS, CDR2 FNYEAQ. The CDR3 region is CASSSGGYPNTGELFF. Here the CDR3 DNA reads TGTGCCAGCAGCTCCGGGGGATACCCGAACACCGGGGAGCTGTTTTTT. The complete variable domain, with remaining parts taken from reference TRBV7-6 and TRBJ2-2, reads GAGVSQSPRYKVTKRGQDVALRCDPISGHVSLYWYRQALGQGPEFLTYFNYEAQQDKSGLPNDRFSAERPEGSISTLTIQRTEQRDSAMYRCASSSGGYPNTGELFFGEGSRLTVL.

This clone was picked up one time. The chain links TRBV28 to TRBJ2-3, with D possibly being TRBD2 (5 bases). CDR1 is MDHEN, CDR2 SYDVKM, per germline. V was trimmed by 5 bases and J by 2 bases, leaving 11 bases between them. The CDR3 has 14 amino acids. The CDR3 sequence: CASSRGPLTDTQYF. In DNA, the CDR3 is TGTGCCAGCAGTCGAGGGCCGCTCACAGATACGCAGTATTTT.

The rearrangement uses TRBV5-4 and TRBJ1-4; 9 nucleotides agree with TRBD1. The CDR3 loop spans 13 amino acids. V trimming: 4 bases; J trimming: 8 bases; junction bases outside the gene matches: 3. Germline CDR1 and CDR2: SGHNT and YYREEE (reference sequence). CDR3 sequence: CASSVDRGEKLFF. The CDR3, as DNA: TGTGCCAGCAGCGTGGACAGGGGCGAAAAACTGTTTTTT.

This clone was seen once. The rearrangement links TRBV6-5 to TRBJ1-4; tentative D call: TRBD1 (6 bases). Germline V CDR1 and CDR2: MNHEY, SVGAGI. CDR3 length: 14 residues. The V end was cut by 5 bases, the J end by 2 bases, with 9 bases between. For the CDR3, the DNA is TGTGCCAGCAGTCCAGGGGTGACTAATGAAAAACTGTTTTTT. Protein: CASSPGVTNEKLFF.

V is TRBV5-1 and J is TRBJ2-7; possibly TRBD1 for D (6 bases). V was shortened by 5 bases and J by 1 base, with 10 bases between the two germline ends. CDR3 length: 13 residues. The germline gives CDR1 SGHRS, CDR2 YFSETQ. The CDR3 loop is CASRLTGSYEQYF. In DNA, the CDR3 is TGCGCCAGCAGACTTACAGGGTCCTACGAGCAGTACTTC.

A word on this clone: A junction end diverges from the germline sequence, so it may reflect a read error. The J gene is TRBJ1-1, the V gene TRBV19; 8 bases agree with TRBD1. The germline V gene has CDR1 LNHDA and CDR2 SQIVND (reference sequence). This CDR3 is built from 14 residues. CDR3 sequence (DNA): TGTGCCAGTAGTATGGGACAGGTGAATACTGAAGCTTTCTTT. Its translation: CASSMGQVNTEAFF.

The V call is TRBV4-2, the J call TRBJ1-2; 7 bases are shared with TRBD1. Per germline, CDR1 LGHNA and CDR2 YNFKEQ. The CDR3 extends over 17 amino acids. Trimming removed 4 bases from V and 1 base from J; junction bases left unmatched: 12. CDR3 residues: CASSPSRDSEVNYGYTF. The CDR3, as DNA: TGTGCCAGCAGCCCAAGCCGGGACAGCGAAGTTAACTATGGCTACACCTTC.

The chain joins TRBV5-4 to TRBJ2-3; 13 nucleotides line up with TRBD2. Germline-derived CDR1 and CDR2 are SGHNT and YYREEE (reference sequence). The CDR3 runs 16 residues. V lost 5 bases, J lost 5 bases, and 8 bases stayed unmatched. CDR3 in DNA: TGTGCCAGCAGTTCGACTAGCGGGGGGTTATTAGATACGCAGTATTTT. It codes for CASSSTSGGLLDTQYF.

The chain employs TRBV5-1 and TRBJ2-7, with 13 positions matching TRBD2. Germline trimming cut 0 bases from V and 0 bases from J; bases unmatched to any gene: 3. The CDR3 runs 17 residues. CDR1 is SGHRS, CDR2 YFSETQ, per germline. The CDR3 DNA reads TGCGCCAGCAGCTTGGGGGGACTAGCGGGATTCTCCTACGAGCAGTACTTC. Its protein product is CASSLGGLAGFSYEQYF.

V usage is TRBV27 and J usage is TRBJ1-2, with 7 bases identical to TRBD1. Germline CDR1 MNHEY, CDR2 SMNVEV (reference sequence). V lost 6 bases to trimming and J lost 2 bases; unmatched junction nucleotides: 3. The CDR3 totals 13 residues. DNA for the CDR3: TGTGCCAGCAGCCCACAGGGGAACTATGGCTACACCTTC. This sequence encodes CASSPQGNYGYTF.

The V gene is TRBV24-1, the J gene TRBJ2-2, with a tentative D call TRBD2 (5 bases). The CDR3 is made up of 16 amino acids. The germline V and J ends were trimmed by 2 bases and 5 bases, with 14 bases remaining between them. Germline V gene data show CDR1 as KGHDR and CDR2 as SFDVKD. The CDR3 DNA reads TGTGCCACCAGTGATTCGAGCGGAGGTCTGACCGGGGAGCTGTTTTTT. This encodes CATSDSSGGLTGELFF.